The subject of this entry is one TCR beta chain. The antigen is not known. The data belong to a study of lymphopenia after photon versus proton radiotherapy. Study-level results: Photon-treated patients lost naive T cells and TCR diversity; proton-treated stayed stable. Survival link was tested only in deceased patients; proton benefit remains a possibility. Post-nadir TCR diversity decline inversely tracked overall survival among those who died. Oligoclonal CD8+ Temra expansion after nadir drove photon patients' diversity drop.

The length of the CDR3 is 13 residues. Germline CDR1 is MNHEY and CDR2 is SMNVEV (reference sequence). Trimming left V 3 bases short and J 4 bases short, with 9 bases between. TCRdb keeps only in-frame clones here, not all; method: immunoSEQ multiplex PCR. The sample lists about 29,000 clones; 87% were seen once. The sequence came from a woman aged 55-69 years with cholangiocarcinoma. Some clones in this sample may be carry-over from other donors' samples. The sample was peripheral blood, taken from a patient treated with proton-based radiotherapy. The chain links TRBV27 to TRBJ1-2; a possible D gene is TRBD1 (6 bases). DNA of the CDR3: TGTGCCAGCAGTTTCACAGGGACCTATGGCTACACCTTC. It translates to CASSFTGTYGYTF.